Presented here are 26 T cell receptor beta chains from one specimen sequenced in a study of CD4 T cells in relation to SARS-CoV-2 and coronaviruses. Sequencing used immunoSEQ multiplex PCR; TCRdb keeps in-frame clones, though not all of them. The data hold about 59,000 clones, with 75% to 90% observed a single time. Unexposed donor CD4+ T cells date from 2011-2018, before the COVID-19 pandemic. The sequenced sample consisted of memory CD4+ T cells from PBMCs. Source of these receptors: a human donor in good health.

This rearrangement joins TRBV11-3 to TRBJ2-3; no clear D gene. The V gene's germline CDR1 is SGHNT and CDR2 YENEEA. The CDR3 consists of 13 residues. Trimming pared 4 bases from V and 3 bases from J, leaving 8 bases between. The CDR3 bases are TGTGCCAGCAGCTCCTACCAAACAGATACGCAGTATTTT. Its translation: CASSSYQTDTQYF.

The gene calls are TRBV18 and TRBJ2-5, with D unresolved. The V gene's germline CDR1 is KGHSH and CDR2 LQKENI. The V end was cut by 2 bases, the J end by 0 bases, with 4 bases between. The CDR3 totals 13 residues. The CDR3 reads CASSPADQETQYF. CDR3 sequence (DNA): TGTGCCAGCTCACCAGCGGACCAAGAGACCCAGTACTTC.

The rearrangement links TRBV4-1 to TRBJ2-2, with 9 bases fitting TRBD2. Trimming took 6 bases from V and 1 from J; bases not matched to a gene: 9. Germline V gene data show CDR1 as MGHRA and CDR2 as YSYEKL. The CDR3 sequence is 17 residues long. The CDR3 here is CASRRRLAAENTGELFF. The CDR3 nucleotides are TGCGCCAGCAGGCGACGACTAGCGGCTGAGAACACCGGGGAGCTGTTTTTT.

The chain carries TRBV6-5 and TRBJ2-7, with D uncertain. The CDR3 is 14 amino acids. Deletions cut 0 bases from V and 2 bases from J, with 8 bases between. Germline lookup yields CDR1 MNHEY and CDR2 SVGAGI. The CDR3 protein is CASSYSPRTYEQYF. The CDR3 DNA reads TGTGCCAGCAGTTACTCTCCCAGAACCTACGAGCAGTACTTC.

V usage is TRBV10-3 and J usage is TRBJ2-5; a weak D match, TRBD1 (5 bases). V lost 4 bases and J lost 5, with 5 bases in between. CDR3 size: 11 residues. Germline V gene data show CDR1 as ENHRY and CDR2 as SYGVKD. The CDR3, as DNA: TGTGCCATCAGTGGGGGCGAGACCCAGTACTTC. Amino acid sequence: CAISGGETQYF.

The chain couples TRBV19 to TRBJ2-5; 7 bases agree with TRBD2. The CDR3 length is 16 residues. CDR1 is LNHDA and CDR2 is SQIVND in the germline V gene (reference sequence). The junction had 11 bases not matched to a gene; V was cut back by 5 bases and J by 2 bases. CDR3 amino acids: CASSDVASGIQETQYF. As DNA, the CDR3 is TGTGCCAGTAGTGATGTGGCTAGCGGAATACAAGAGACCCAGTACTTC.

The chain combines TRBV29-1 with TRBJ2-1, with 7 bases aligning to TRBD2. The germline CDR1 and CDR2 sequences are SQVTM and ANQGSEA. The CDR3 is 14 residues long. J was trimmed by 0 bases and V by 5 bases; bases with no gene match: 4. The DNA for the CDR3 is TGCAGCGTTTCACGCGGGAGCTCCTACAATGAGCAGTTCTTC. Translation gives CSVSRGSSYNEQFF.

In this sample, this clone turned up once. The chain couples TRBV2 to TRBJ1-1; TRBD1 aligns across 8 bases. Germline assignment: CDR1 SNHLY and CDR2 FYNNEI. This CDR3 comprises 14 residues. Losses at the gene ends were 6 bases for V and 0 bases for J; bases not matched to a gene: 3. The CDR3 region has the DNA TGTGCCAGCAGGACAGGGGCCCTGAACACTGAAGCTTTCTTT. It translates to CASRTGALNTEAFF.

V and J are TRBV5-1 and TRBJ2-5; D is ambiguous. The CDR3 has 15 amino acids. V lost 4 bases, J lost 5 bases, and 18 bases lay in between. Germline assignment: CDR1 SGHRS and CDR2 YFSETQ. The DNA for the CDR3 is TGCGCCAGCAGCCCGACGACTCGCGGAGCGGAGACCCAGTACTTC. The encoded protein is CASSPTTRGAETQYF.

This clone was observed a handful of times. The rearrangement joins TRBV3-1 (or the pseudogene TRBV3-2) to TRBJ1-6, with TRBD1 matching over 7 bases. The CDR3 has 17 amino acids. V was clipped by 0 bases and J by 6 bases; unmatched bases: 8. Looked up from germline, CDR1 is LGHDT and CDR2 is YNNKEL (reference sequence). CDR3 loop: CASSQDLGDRINSPLHF. The CDR3, as DNA: TGTGCCAGCAGCCAAGATCTTGGGGACAGAATTAATTCACCCCTCCACTTT.

This chain uses TRBV6-1 with TRBJ2-7; D may be TRBD2 (6 bases). This CDR3 comprises 15 residues. The ends were cut back, 2 bases at V and 2 bases at J, with 13 bases in the middle. Germline CDR1 MNHNS, CDR2 SASEGT. The CDR3 loop is CASSEIGGPPYEQYF. The CDR3 nucleotides are TGTGCCAGCAGTGAAATCGGGGGTCCCCCCTACGAGCAGTACTTC.

The V and J genes are TRBV18 and TRBJ1-5; D unresolved. V was trimmed by 1 base and J by 1 base, leaving 8 bases between them. From germline, CDR1 is KGHSH and CDR2 LQKENI. CDR3 length: 15 amino acids. In DNA form, the CDR3 reads TGTGCCAGCTCACCACAGGCGGGAAGCAATCAGCCCCAGCATTTT. Its protein is CASSPQAGSNQPQHF.

The chain combines TRBV11-3 with TRBJ2-7; D gene ambiguous. Germline CDR1 reads SGHNT; CDR2 reads YENEEA. The CDR3 contains 11 residues. V was cut by 5 bases and J by 3 bases, with 5 bases left in between. The CDR3 DNA reads as TGTGCCAGCAGCAACAGCTACGAGCAGTACTTC. The encoded protein is CASSNSYEQYF.

This clone was counted only a few times. The chain couples TRBV5-1 to TRBJ2-7; D is uncertain. CDR3 length: 10 amino acids. Trimming took 4 bases from V and 2 from J, leaving 1 base between them. CDR1 is SGHRS, CDR2 YFSETQ, per germline. The CDR3 DNA sequence: TGCGCCAGCAGCGCCTACGAGCAGTACTTC. It translates to CASSAYEQYF.

The rearrangement uses TRBV5-1 and TRBJ1-2, with D possibly matching TRBD1 (6 bases). The CDR3 contains 15 residues. V was cut by 0 bases and J by 8 bases, with 17 bases left in between. In germline, CDR1 is SGHRS, CDR2 YFSETQ. DNA of the CDR3: TGCGCCAGCAGCTTGGCTGCGGCGGGGGGCGCGGGCTACACCTTC. Translating gives CASSLAAAGGAGYTF.

A single count supports this clone. The gene calls are TRBV7-9 and TRBJ2-5; D unresolved. V was pared by 0 bases and J by 1 base, with 6 bases between. Germline CDR1 and CDR2: SEHNR and FQNEAQ (reference sequence). The CDR3 loop spans 14 amino acids. The CDR3 protein is CASSLAGSQETQYF. The DNA for the CDR3 is TGTGCCAGCAGCTTAGCGGGGTCCCAAGAGACCCAGTACTTC.

The rearrangement links TRBV9 to TRBJ2-5; 9 bases map to TRBD1. The germline gives CDR1 SGDLS, CDR2 YYNGEE. The J segment lost 5 bases and the V segment lost 7 bases, leaving 6 bases of the junction unmatched. This CDR3 has 13 residues. For the CDR3, the DNA is TGTGCCAGCGGGAACAGGGGGCCGGAGACCCAGTACTTC. Translated, it gives CASGNRGPETQYF.

V usage is TRBV28 and J usage is TRBJ1-5, with D perhaps matching TRBD1 (6 bases). The V end lost 3 bases, the J end lost 7 bases, and 13 bases lay between the germline ends. The CDR3 has 14 residues. Germline V lookup: CDR1 MDHEN, CDR2 SYDVKM. The CDR3 sequence: CASSFRQGRQPQHF. The CDR3 DNA sequence: TGTGCCAGCAGTTTTCGGCAGGGGAGGCAGCCCCAGCATTTT. The whole variable domain, remainder taken from reference TRBV28 and TRBJ1-5, is DVKVTQSSRYLVKRTGEKVFLECVQDMDHENMFWYRQDPGLGLRLIYFSYDVKMKEKGDIPEGYSVSREKKERFSLILESASTNQTSMYLCASSFRQGRQPQHFGDGTRLSIL.

This chain joins TRBV6-5 and TRBJ2-1; 7 bases agree with TRBD2. Germline CDR1 is MNHEY and CDR2 is SVGAGI. This CDR3 is 13 amino acids long. V was clipped by 9 bases and J by 3 bases; unmatched bases: 5. The CDR3 nucleotides are TGTGCCAGTAACAGCGGGATCTACAATGAGCAGTTCTTC. This sequence encodes CASNSGIYNEQFF.

The V and J genes are TRBV6-5 and TRBJ1-5, with 7 nucleotides matching TRBD1. After removal of 6 bases from V and 5 bases from J, the junction contained 7 bases not matched to a gene. The CDR3 has 14 residues. The germline V gene has CDR1 MNHEY and CDR2 SVGAGI. The CDR3 DNA reads TGTGCCAGCAGGGGGACAGCGCCATATCAGCCCCAGCATTTT. Translation: CASRGTAPYQPQHF.

The chain employs TRBV25-1 and TRBJ1-2; D is perhaps TRBD1 (6 bases). V gave up 2 bases and J gave up 7 bases, with 14 bases separating them. This CDR3 region has 14 residues. Per the germline V gene, CDR1 is MGHDK and CDR2 is SYGVNS. The CDR3 region is CASSEPNRAGGYTF. The CDR3 nucleotides are TGTGCCAGCAGTGAACCCAACAGGGCCGGTGGCTACACCTTC.

This chain links TRBV7-8 with TRBJ2-5; D is uncertain. The CDR3 sequence is 14 residues long. Germline V CDR1 and CDR2: SGHVS, FQNEAQ. Trimming stripped 5 bases from V and 4 bases from J, with 14 bases between. CDR3 nucleotide sequence: TGTGCCAGCAGCGACCCTGGACGTGTAGAGACCCAGTACTTC. Translation: CASSDPGRVETQYF.

This clone has just one count. This chain connects TRBV15 to TRBJ1-2; D ambiguous. Trimming stripped 0 bases from V and 1 base from J, with 6 bases between. Germline CDR1 is LNHNV and CDR2 is YYDKDF (reference sequence). This CDR3 comprises 14 residues. In nucleotides, the CDR3 is TGTGCCACCAGCAGAGATTTAGATAACTATGGCTACACCTTC. It yields the protein CATSRDLDNYGYTF.

Relative to its sample, this clone is medium-sized. This rearrangement joins TRBV19 to TRBJ1-5, with D perhaps TRBD1 (5 bases). This CDR3 has 13 amino acids. V lost 3 bases to trimming and J lost 7 bases, with 10 bases between them. Per the germline V gene, CDR1 is LNHDA and CDR2 is SQIVND (reference sequence). CDR3 sequence: CASSIDRSQPQHF. The CDR3, as DNA: TGTGCCAGTAGTATCGACAGATCACAGCCCCAGCATTTT. Based on the CDR3 plus reference TRBV19 and TRBJ1-5, the full variable domain is DGGITQSPKYLFRKEGQNVTLSCEQNLNHDAMYWYRQDPGQGLRLIYYSQIVNDFQKGDIAEGYSVSREKKESFPLTVTSAQKNPTAFYLCASSIDRSQPQHFGDGTRLSIL.

This clone came up a few times. V and J are TRBV10-3 and TRBJ2-2; possibly TRBD2 for D (6 bases). The CDR3 sequence is 15 residues long. Germline loops: CDR1 ENHRY, CDR2 SYGVKD. Trimming took off 6 bases at V and 0 bases at J, with 11 bases between the two ends. CDR3 sequence: CAIRGLEANTGELFF. The CDR3 DNA reads as TGTGCCATCAGGGGACTCGAAGCGAACACCGGGGAGCTGTTTTTT.

This clone has just one count. The chain carries TRBV13 and TRBJ1-1, with D uncertain. Deletions cut 3 bases from V and 0 bases from J, with 11 bases between. The CDR3 sequence is 15 residues long. Germline assignment: CDR1 PRHDT and CDR2 FYEKMQ (reference sequence). DNA of the CDR3: TGTGCCAGCAGCTTTCTATCCCGCCTGAACACTGAAGCTTTCTTT. The encoded protein is CASSFLSRLNTEAFF. The entire variable domain, with the rest obtained from reference TRBV13 and TRBJ1-1, is as follows: AAGVIQSPRHLIKEKRETATLKCYPIPRHDTVYWYQQGPGQDPQFLISFYEKMQSDKGSIPDRFSAQQFSDYHSELNMSSLELGDSALYFCASSFLSRLNTEAFFGQGTRLTVV.